The 6 T cell receptor beta chains below were found in one sample sequenced in a study of a mutant IDH1 vaccine in newly diagnosed glioma. Time point indicated: week 35, safety follow-up. A single vaccine dose contained 300 ug of mutant IDH1 20-mer peptide, and topical imiquimod was used with it. The antigens of these receptors remain unknown. Clones were sequenced by immunoSEQ multiplex PCR, and TCRdb holds only the in-frame ones, with some missing. The sample shows about 65,000 clones, 80% to 90% of them seen only once. The source was PBMCs, collected from a glioma patient whose treatment included an IDH1 peptide vaccine. These receptors were collected from a man aged 40-49 years with glioma.

J is TRBJ1-1 and V is TRBV6-1; 7 bases map to TRBD1. The CDR3 has 12 residues. CDR1 is MNHNS, CDR2 SASEGT, per germline. The V and J ends lost 11 bases and 1 base, in that order; junction bases with no gene match: 4. CDR3 nucleotides: TGTGCCGCGACAGGGCAGAACACTGAAGCTTTCTTT. It codes for CAATGQNTEAFF.

This clone appeared a few times. The chain employs TRBV11-2 and TRBJ1-1; D gene ambiguous. The germline CDR1 and CDR2 sequences are SGHAT and FQNNGV. The germline V and J ends were trimmed by 6 bases and 12 bases, with 17 bases remaining between them. This CDR3 is built from 12 residues. The CDR3 DNA sequence: TGTGCCAGCAGTCCACTCTCTGTGAACCCTTTCTTT. Its protein product is CASSPLSVNPFF.

The J gene is TRBJ1-1, the V gene TRBV14, with a weak D call TRBD1 (6 bases). The CDR3 spans 14 residues. Trimming cost V 1 base and J 1 base, with 7 bases left between them. Germline CDR1 reads SGHDN; CDR2 reads FVKESK. CDR3 loop: CASSQVTGNTEAFF. The CDR3 nucleotides are TGTGCCAGCAGCCAAGTGACAGGGAACACTGAAGCTTTCTTT.

The chain recombines TRBV5-1 with TRBJ2-3, with D unresolved. Trimming left V 2 bases short and J 2 bases short, with 9 bases between. There are 14 residues in the CDR3. CDR1 SGHRS and CDR2 YFSETQ come from the germline V gene. The CDR3 DNA follows: TGCGCCAGCAGCTTCCGGGTTGTCACAGATACGCAGTATTTT. This gives the protein CASSFRVVTDTQYF.

The rearrangement uses TRBV4-2 and TRBJ2-7; TRBD1 or TRBD2 may be the D gene (5 bases each). CDR1 and CDR2 (germline): LGHNA, YNFKEQ. Trimming took 8 bases from V and 4 from J, leaving 15 bases between them. The CDR3 totals 13 residues. CDR3 bases: TGTGCCAGCGCCGATCGAGGGGCTTACGAGCAGTACTTC. Translated, it gives CASADRGAYEQYF.

The chain links TRBV27 to TRBJ2-3, with a weak D call TRBD1 (6 bases). Germline loops: CDR1 MNHEY, CDR2 SMNVEV (reference sequence). This CDR3 contains 15 residues. The V end was cut by 6 bases, the J end by 3 bases, with 16 bases between. The CDR3, as DNA: TGTGCCAGCAGGTCCCATCCCCAGGGGACAGATACGCAGTATTTT. It yields the protein CASRSHPQGTDTQYF.